These 18 T cell receptor beta chains share one sample of origin, sequenced in a study of T cell responses to AZD1222 COVID-19 vaccine (dated by TCRdb to the early 2020s). The time point label of this sample denotes: baseline before first vaccination. Preparation of the library involved the immunoSEQ multiplex PCR assay. TCRdb mirrors the immuneACCESS table, restricted to in-frame sequences. Some clones are absent from its copies; in checked studies, under half trace to an unresolved V gene, and the reason for the others is unknown. The sample records under 70,000 clones, around four fifths of which are singletons. The ten largest make up roughly 20% of the sample. This specimen consisted of peripheral blood, obtained on day 0 of AZD1222 vaccination. Source of these receptors: an adult in good health.

The genes are TRBV15 and TRBJ2-1; tentatively, D is TRBD2 (6 bases). Trimming stripped 0 bases from V and 10 bases from J, with 10 bases between. The CDR3 length is 13 residues. Germline V gene lookup returns CDR1 LNHNV and CDR2 YYDKDF (reference sequence). DNA for the CDR3: TGTGCCACCAGCAGAGATAGCGGAAGGGAGCAGTTCTTC. This translates into CATSRDSGREQFF.

This clone appeared a single time. Here the CDR3 DNA reads TGTGCCAGCAGCTCGAGCGGGGGGATCTACGAGCAGTACTTC. Translated: CASSSSGGIYEQYF. The J gene is TRBJ2-7, the V gene TRBV7-3, with 9 nucleotides matching TRBD2. CDR1 is SGHTA and CDR2 is FQGTGA in the germline V gene. The CDR3 length is 14 residues. V shed 4 bases and J 3 bases; nucleotides not matched to a gene: 4.

The V call is TRBV27, the J call TRBJ1-6; 7 bases are a match to TRBD1. J lost 7 bases, V lost 6 bases, and 3 bases had no gene match. The CDR3 is made up of 13 amino acids. Germline V gene data show CDR1 as MNHEY and CDR2 as SMNVEV (reference sequence). The CDR3: CASRYRGNSPLHF. The CDR3 coding sequence is TGTGCCAGCAGATACAGGGGAAATTCACCCCTCCACTTT.

The V call is TRBV9, the J call TRBJ1-2, with D unresolved. V lost 1 base and J 3 bases, leaving 7 bases between the germline ends. The germline CDR1 and CDR2 sequences are SGDLS and YYNGEE. The length of the CDR3 is 13 residues. The CDR3 DNA sequence: TGTGCCAGCAGCGTACGGGATGACTATGGCTACACCTTC. Encoded protein: CASSVRDDYGYTF.

The chain has TRBV5-6 and TRBJ2-2; D gene ambiguous. The CDR3 loop spans 18 amino acids. V was cut by 6 bases and J by 4 bases, with 25 bases left in between. Per the germline V gene, CDR1 is SGHDT and CDR2 is YYEEEE. CDR3 nucleotides: TGTGCCAGCATGCCCCGGATGTACATGGAAACGAGCACCGGGGAGCTGTTTTTT. It is translated as CASMPRMYMETSTGELFF.

This rearrangement joins TRBV18 to TRBJ1-1; D not resolved. Germline V gene lookup returns CDR1 KGHSH and CDR2 LQKENI. This CDR3 has 14 residues. The V and J ends lost 3 bases and 0 bases respectively, with 8 bases between them. The DNA of the CDR3 is TGTGCCAGCTCACCGGCCACAGTGAACACTGAAGCTTTCTTT. Its translation: CASSPATVNTEAFF.

This clone was observed a handful of times. The chain couples TRBV2 to TRBJ1-1, with D maybe TRBD1 (5 bases). The CDR3 contains 13 residues. Trimming took off 1 base at V and 8 bases at J, with 11 bases between the two ends. Per the germline V gene, CDR1 is SNHLY and CDR2 is FYNNEI. The CDR3 bases are TGTGCCAGCAGTGAAGTCCCGGACAAAGAAGCTTTCTTT. Amino acid sequence: CASSEVPDKEAFF.

This rearrangement joins TRBV7-8 to TRBJ2-7; 8 bases match TRBD1. CDR1 is SGHVS and CDR2 is FQNEAQ in the germline V gene. Trimming took 1 base from V and 6 from J; bases not matched to a gene: 5. This CDR3 is 14 amino acids long. The CDR3 DNA reads as TGTGCCAGCAGCTTAGGGCAGGGGGCCTTCGAGCAGTACTTC. It is translated as CASSLGQGAFEQYF.

The CDR3 loop is CSVRGQVFNEKLFF. DNA for the CDR3: TGCAGCGTCAGGGGACAGGTCTTTAATGAAAAACTGTTTTTT. J is TRBJ1-4 and V is TRBV29-1; 8 nucleotides agree with TRBD1. J lost 4 bases, V lost 6 bases, and 7 bases had no gene match. This CDR3 is built from 14 residues. Germline V gives CDR1 SQVTM, CDR2 ANQGSEA.

The chain has TRBV27 and TRBJ2-1; 10 bases match TRBD1. CDR3 length: 14 amino acids. The V segment lost 7 bases and the J segment 6 bases; nucleotides outside the gene matches: 6. CDR1 is MNHEY and CDR2 is SMNVEV in the germline V gene (reference sequence). The CDR3 here is CASTFGQGVNEQFF. CDR3 sequence (DNA): TGTGCCAGCACCTTCGGACAGGGGGTCAATGAGCAGTTCTTC.

The V gene is TRBV6-5, the J gene TRBJ1-4; 8 nucleotides match TRBD1. The CDR3 runs to 16 residues. Germline loops: CDR1 MNHEY, CDR2 SVGAGI. The trim removed 2 bases at V and 4 bases at J, leaving 6 bases unmatched. CDR3: CASSYRTQGGNEKLFF. As DNA, the CDR3 is TGTGCCAGCAGTTACCGGACACAGGGGGGTAATGAAAAACTGTTTTTT.

This clone was seen only once. The J gene is TRBJ1-5, the V gene TRBV29-1, with D perhaps matching TRBD1 (6 bases). V lost 5 bases, J lost 4 bases, and 12 bases lay in between. The V gene's germline CDR1 is SQVTM and CDR2 ANQGSEA. This CDR3 contains 13 residues. The CDR3 here is CSVQQGPNQPQHF. CDR3 DNA: TGCAGCGTTCAACAGGGTCCGAATCAGCCCCAGCATTTT.

The rearrangement links TRBV24-1 to TRBJ2-2; TRBD1 matches at 9 bases. The CDR3 runs to 14 residues. Germline assignment: CDR1 KGHDR and CDR2 SFDVKD. V was clipped by 9 bases and J by 1 base; unmatched bases: 2. Here the CDR3 reads CATGTGLNTGELFF. The CDR3 bases are TGTGCCACCGGGACAGGGCTGAACACCGGGGAGCTGTTTTTT.

The chain carries TRBV28 and TRBJ2-3; TRBD1 might be the D (5 bases). The V end was cut by 10 bases, the J end by 6 bases, with 11 bases between. This CDR3 has 11 residues. Per the germline V gene, CDR1 is MDHEN and CDR2 is SYDVKM. CDR3 protein: CATTHRDTQYF. The CDR3 DNA follows: TGTGCCACCACCCACAGGGATACGCAGTATTTT.

The chain couples TRBV9 to TRBJ2-2, with TRBD2 matching 10 bases. Germline values: CDR1 SGDLS, CDR2 YYNGEE. The CDR3 extends over 16 amino acids. V was pared by 2 bases and J by 6 bases, with 7 bases of the junction left unmatched. The CDR3 DNA follows: TGTGCCAGCAGCGTCCCTAGCGGGAGTCGCCCCGGGGAGCTGTTTTTT. Its protein product is CASSVPSGSRPGELFF.

The rearrangement uses TRBV5-1 and TRBJ2-7; 7 nucleotides align to TRBD2. This CDR3 contains 14 residues. Germline trimming cut 5 bases from V and 2 bases from J; bases unmatched to any gene: 7. The V gene's germline CDR1 is SGHRS and CDR2 YFSETQ. CDR3 protein: CASSSSGVTYEQYF. CDR3 bases: TGCGCCAGCAGTTCCAGCGGGGTTACCTACGAGCAGTACTTC.

This chain joins TRBV6-5 and TRBJ1-5; no clear D gene. V lost 0 bases and J lost 1, with 4 bases in between. This CDR3 has 14 amino acids. The germline V gene encodes CDR1 MNHEY and CDR2 SVGAGI. The CDR3 loop is CASSYSYSNQPQHF. The CDR3, as DNA: TGTGCCAGCAGTTACTCGTACAGCAATCAGCCCCAGCATTTT.

The chain recombines TRBV4-2 with TRBJ1-1; D gene unclear. Germline-derived CDR1 and CDR2 are LGHNA and YNFKEQ. The length of the CDR3 is 14 residues. The germline V and J ends were trimmed by 1 base and 5 bases, with 11 bases remaining between them. CDR3 DNA: TGTGCCAGCAGCCAAGTGTGGGATCATACTGAAGCTTTCTTT. Protein sequence: CASSQVWDHTEAFF.